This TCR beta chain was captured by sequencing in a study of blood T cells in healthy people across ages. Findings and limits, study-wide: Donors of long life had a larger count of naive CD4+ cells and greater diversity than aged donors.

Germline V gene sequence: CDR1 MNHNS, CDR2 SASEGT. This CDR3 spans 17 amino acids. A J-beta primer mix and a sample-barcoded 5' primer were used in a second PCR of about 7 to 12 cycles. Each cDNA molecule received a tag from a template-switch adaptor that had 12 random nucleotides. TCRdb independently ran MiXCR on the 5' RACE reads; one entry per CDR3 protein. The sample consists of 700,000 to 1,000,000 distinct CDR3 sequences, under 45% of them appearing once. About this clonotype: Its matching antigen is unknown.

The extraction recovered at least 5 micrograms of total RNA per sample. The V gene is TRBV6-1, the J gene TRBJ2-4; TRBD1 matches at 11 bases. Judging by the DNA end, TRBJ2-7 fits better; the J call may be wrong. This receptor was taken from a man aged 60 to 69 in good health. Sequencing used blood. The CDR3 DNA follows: TGTGCCAGCAGTCCCCGGACAGGGGGCCTCTCTTCTACCGAGCAGTACTTC. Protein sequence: CASSPRTGGLSSTEQYF.